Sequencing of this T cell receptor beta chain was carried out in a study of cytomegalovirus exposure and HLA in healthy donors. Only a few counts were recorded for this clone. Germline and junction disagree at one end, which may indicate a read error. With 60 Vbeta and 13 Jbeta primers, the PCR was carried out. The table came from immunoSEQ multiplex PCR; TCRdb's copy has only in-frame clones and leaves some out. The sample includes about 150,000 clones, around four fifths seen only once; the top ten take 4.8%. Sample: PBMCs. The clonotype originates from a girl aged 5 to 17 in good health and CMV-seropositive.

The CDR3 DNA reads as TGTGCCAGCAGTTCCCCTTGGGGCTTATACTTT. Amino acids: CASSSPWGLYF. The J gene is TRBJ1-1, the V gene TRBV7-9, with TRBD1 as a possible D gene (5 bases). Per the germline V gene, CDR1 is SEHNR and CDR2 is FQNEAQ (reference sequence). This CDR3 is 11 amino acids long.